This entry lists 10 T cell receptor beta chains sequenced from one sample in a study of patients and donors after allogeneic stem cell transplantation. TCRdb used MiXCR to reprocess the RT-PCR reads, holding one entry per CDR3 protein. The sample consists of about 7,600 distinct CDR3 sequences, around 10% of them appearing once. The sequencing input was blood, either unsorted or a sorted T cell fraction (not recorded which). Receptor source: a human donor who was either an allogeneic HSCT recipient or a stem cell or donor lymphocyte infusion donor (not recorded which). It is not recorded whose cells these are; they may come from a transplant donor.

In its sample, this clonotype was seen many times. Here the CDR3 DNA reads TGTGCCAGCGAGGGACAGTCGTACCAAGAGACCCAGTACTTC. The encoded protein is CASEGQSYQETQYF. The chain links TRBV6-1 to TRBJ2-5, with TRBD1 matching 7 bases. V was pared by 8 bases and J by 0 bases, with 6 bases of the junction left unmatched. Germline V gives CDR1 MNHNS, CDR2 SASEGT. The CDR3 extends over 14 amino acids.

This clonotype was detected many times. The chain uses TRBV21-1 and TRBJ2-7. TRBV21-1 corresponds to a pseudogene. CDR3 size: 16 residues. The CDR3 DNA reads as TGTGCCAGCAGCAAGTTAACCAGGTTCAGCTCCTACGAGCAGTACTTC. It encodes CASSKLTRFSSYEQYF.

This clonotype was picked up many times. The V and J genes are TRBV20-1 and TRBJ1-6; possibly TRBD1 for D (5 bases). Per germline, CDR1 DFQATT and CDR2 SNEGSKA (reference sequence). This CDR3 has 16 residues. Trimming removed 6 bases at V and 10 bases at J, with 25 bases between. The CDR3, as DNA: TGCAGTGCAAGAACTAGGACGCCCGGGAGGGACTCACCCCTCCACTTT. Translation gives CSARTRTPGRDSPLHF.

This clonotype was detected a few times. The chain uses TRBV5-1 and TRBJ2-2, with D possibly matching TRBD1 (5 bases). V shed 2 bases and J shed 5 bases, with 10 bases lying between them. The length of the CDR3 is 14 residues. Germline CDR1 is SGHRS and CDR2 is YFSETQ. The CDR3 DNA follows: TGCGCCAGCAGCTTTGACTCAGGGACCGGGGAGCTGTTTTTT. Protein: CASSFDSGTGELFF.

V is TRBV6-1 and J is TRBJ1-5, with D perhaps TRBD1 (5 bases). CDR1 is MNHNS and CDR2 is SASEGT in the germline V gene. V lost 2 bases and J lost 0, with 14 bases in between. This CDR3 comprises 17 residues. The CDR3 nucleotides are TGTGCCAGCAGTGAAACGCTTGGGGGAAATAGCAATCAGCCCCAGCATTTT. Translating gives CASSETLGGNSNQPQHF.

This clonotype was detected a few times. The chain is built from TRBV27 and TRBJ1-2, with D uncertain. This CDR3 is 12 amino acids long. V was clipped by 5 bases and J by 2 bases, with 6 bases between them. Germline CDR1 and CDR2: MNHEY and SMNVEV (reference sequence). The CDR3 sequence is CASSPQNYGYTF. In DNA, the CDR3 is TGTGCCAGCAGTCCTCAGAACTATGGCTACACCTTC.

This clonotype has more than one count but fewer than ten. The J gene is TRBJ1-2, the V gene TRBV19; 7 positions match TRBD1. V was clipped by 3 bases and J by 4 bases; unmatched bases: 14. The CDR3 is 17 amino acids. Germline V CDR1 and CDR2: LNHDA, SQIVND (reference sequence). CDR3 sequence: CASSIYNEGARGYGYTF. The CDR3 bases are TGTGCCAGTAGTATTTATAATGAGGGGGCGCGAGGCTATGGCTACACCTTC.

In its sample, this clonotype was seen a few times. This rearrangement joins TRBV9 to TRBJ2-6; no reliable D call. V was trimmed by 4 bases and J by 0 bases, leaving 2 bases between them. The germline gives CDR1 SGDLS, CDR2 YYNGEE. The CDR3 has 13 amino acids. The CDR3 DNA reads as TGTGCCAGCAGCAGCTCTGGGGCCAACGTCCTGACTTTC. This encodes CASSSSGANVLTF.

The chain uses TRBV11-3 and TRBJ2-2; D is possibly TRBD1 or TRBD2 (7 bases each). The CDR3 has 19 amino acids. The V gene lost 7 bases and the J gene lost 2 bases, with 26 bases spanning the gap. The germline gives CDR1 SGHNT, CDR2 YENEEA. The CDR3: CASTPRGYDGGINTGELFF. CDR3 DNA sequence: TGTGCCAGCACCCCCAGGGGGTATGACGGGGGGATAAACACCGGGGAGCTGTTTTTT.

This clonotype was seen only a few times. The rearrangement uses TRBV18 and TRBJ1-3; D unclear. The CDR3 has 15 amino acids. Deletions cut 6 bases from V and 0 bases from J, with 12 bases between. CDR1 and CDR2 from the germline V gene are KGHSH and LQKENI. The chain's CDR3 is CASSPRGSSGNTIYF. The CDR3 bases are TGTGCCAGCTCTCCCCGAGGAAGCTCTGGAAACACCATATATTTT.